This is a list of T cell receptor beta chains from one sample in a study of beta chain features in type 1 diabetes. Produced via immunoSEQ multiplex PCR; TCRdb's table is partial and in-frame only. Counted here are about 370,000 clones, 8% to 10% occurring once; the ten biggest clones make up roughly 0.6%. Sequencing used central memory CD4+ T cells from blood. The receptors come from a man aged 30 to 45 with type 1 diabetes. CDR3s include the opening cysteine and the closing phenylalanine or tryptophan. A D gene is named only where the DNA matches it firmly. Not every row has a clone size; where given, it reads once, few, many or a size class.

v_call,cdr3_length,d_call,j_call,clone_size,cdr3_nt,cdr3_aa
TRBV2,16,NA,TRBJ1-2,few,TGTGCCAGCAACGGTTGGCAGACTCTCTTTAACTATGGCTACACCTTC,CASNGWQTLFNYGYTF
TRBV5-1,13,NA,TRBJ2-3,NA,TGCGCCAGCAGCTTGGGCAGGCCCGATACGCAGTATTTT,CASSLGRPDTQYF
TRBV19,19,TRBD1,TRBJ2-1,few,TGTGCCAGTACGAAATCGGGACAGGCTTTCTGGGCCCTAGACAATGAGCAGTTCTTC,CASTKSGQAFWALDNEQFF
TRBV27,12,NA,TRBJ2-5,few,TGTGCCAGCAGTTTTCACCAAGAGACCCAGTACTTC,CASSFHQETQYF
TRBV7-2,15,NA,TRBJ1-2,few,TGTGCCAGCAGCTTAGCGGGGTCCGGGGGCGATGGCTACACCTTC,CASSLAGSGGDGYTF
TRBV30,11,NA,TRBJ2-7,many,TGTGCCTGGAGTGTCCAGGGGAAGCAGTACTTC,CAWSVQGKQYF
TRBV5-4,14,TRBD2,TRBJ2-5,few,TGTGCCAGCAGCTTGGGACTAGCCCAAGAGACCCAGTACTTC,CASSLGLAQETQYF
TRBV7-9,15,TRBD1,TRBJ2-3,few,TGTGCCAGCAGCCCCAGGGACAGCTACACAGATACGCAGTATTTT,CASSPRDSYTDTQYF
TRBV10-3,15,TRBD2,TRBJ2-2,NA,TGTGCCACCCAGGGACTAGCGGGATCCACCGGGGAGCTGTTTTTT,CATQGLAGSTGELFF
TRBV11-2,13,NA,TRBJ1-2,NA,TGTGCCAGCAGCCAAGACAGACGTTATGGCTACACCTTC,CASSQDRRYGYTF
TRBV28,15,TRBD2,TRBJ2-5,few,TGTGCCAGCTATCATCCCCGGCTAGCGGGAGCGGCCCAGTACTTC,CASYHPRLAGAAQYF
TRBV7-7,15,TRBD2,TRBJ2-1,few,TGTGCTAGCAGCTTAGAACTAGCGGGTTACAATGAGCAGTTCTTC,CASSLELAGYNEQFF
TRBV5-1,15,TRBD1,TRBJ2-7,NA,TGCGCCAGCAGCGGGGGGACAGGGGAGCCCATCGAGCAGTACTTC,CASSGGTGEPIEQYF
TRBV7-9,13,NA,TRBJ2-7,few,TGTGCCAGCAGCTTAGTAGGAGGCTACGAGCAGTACTTC,CASSLVGGYEQYF
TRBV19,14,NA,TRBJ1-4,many,TGTGCCAGTAGTATCTCCGCGACAGGTGAAAAACTGTTTTTT,CASSISATGEKLFF
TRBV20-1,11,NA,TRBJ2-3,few,TGCAGTGCTAGCAGCACAGATACGCAGTATTTT,CSASSTDTQYF
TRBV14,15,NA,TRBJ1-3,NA,TGTGCCAGCAGCCAAGTTCAAAGGGCTGGAAACACCATATATTTT,CASSQVQRAGNTIYF
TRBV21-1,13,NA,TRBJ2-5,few,TGTGCCAGCAGCATGACTACAGGGCTTGGGCAGTACTTC,CASSMTTGLGQYF
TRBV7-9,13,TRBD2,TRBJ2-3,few,TGTGCCAGCACGGAGCGGGGGCGGGATACGCAGTATTTT,CASTERGRDTQYF
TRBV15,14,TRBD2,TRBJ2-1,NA,TGTGCCACCAGCAGAGTCGGTAGCGGGAATGAGCAGTTCTTC,CATSRVGSGNEQFF
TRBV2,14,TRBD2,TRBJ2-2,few,TGTGCCAGCCGACTAGCGGGAGACACCGGGGAGCTGTTTTTT,CASRLAGDTGELFF
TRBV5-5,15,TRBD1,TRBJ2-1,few,TGTGCCAGCAGCTTGGTAAACAGGGGGTACAATGAGCAGTTCTTC,CASSLVNRGYNEQFF
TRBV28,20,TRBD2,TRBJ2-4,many,TGTGCCAGCAGCCTCGACGGGACTAGCGGGAGGGCCGGGACCAAAAACATTCAGTACTTC,CASSLDGTSGRAGTKNIQYF
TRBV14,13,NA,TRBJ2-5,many,TGTGCCAGCAGCCGGACACTAGGGGCGACCCAGTACTTC,CASSRTLGATQYF
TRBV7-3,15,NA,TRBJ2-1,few,TGTGCCAGCAGCTTACAAACGGGGACCCACAATGAGCAGTTCTTC,CASSLQTGTHNEQFF
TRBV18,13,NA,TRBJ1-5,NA,TGTGCCAGCTCTCCAGATCTTAATCAGCCCCAGCATTTT,CASSPDLNQPQHF
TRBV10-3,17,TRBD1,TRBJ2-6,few,TGTGCCACCTCCCGGGACAGGGAAACCTCTGGGGCCAACGTCCTGACTTTC,CATSRDRETSGANVLTF
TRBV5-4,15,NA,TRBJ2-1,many,TGTGCCAGCAGCTTAATCCAGGGAACAACGTATGAGCAGTTCTTC,CASSLIQGTTYEQFF
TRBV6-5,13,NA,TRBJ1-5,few,TGTGCCAGCAGTGGCAACATAGGTCAGCCCCAGCATTTT,CASSGNIGQPQHF
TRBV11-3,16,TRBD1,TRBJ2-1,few,TGTGCCAGCAGCTTAGTAGGGGGACAGGGTCACGGTGAGCAGTTCTTC,CASSLVGGQGHGEQFF
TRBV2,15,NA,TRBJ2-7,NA,TGTGCCAGCAGTGAGTCTGGGGGCGCATTCGACGAGCAGTACTTC,CASSESGGAFDEQYF
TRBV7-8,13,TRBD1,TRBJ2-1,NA,TGTGCCAGCAGCTTATTAGGGGGCGGGGAGCAGTTCTTC,CASSLLGGGEQFF
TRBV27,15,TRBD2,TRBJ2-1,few,TGTGCCAGTAGCCCCGGACTAGCGGGCAACAATGAGCAGTTCTTC,CASSPGLAGNNEQFF